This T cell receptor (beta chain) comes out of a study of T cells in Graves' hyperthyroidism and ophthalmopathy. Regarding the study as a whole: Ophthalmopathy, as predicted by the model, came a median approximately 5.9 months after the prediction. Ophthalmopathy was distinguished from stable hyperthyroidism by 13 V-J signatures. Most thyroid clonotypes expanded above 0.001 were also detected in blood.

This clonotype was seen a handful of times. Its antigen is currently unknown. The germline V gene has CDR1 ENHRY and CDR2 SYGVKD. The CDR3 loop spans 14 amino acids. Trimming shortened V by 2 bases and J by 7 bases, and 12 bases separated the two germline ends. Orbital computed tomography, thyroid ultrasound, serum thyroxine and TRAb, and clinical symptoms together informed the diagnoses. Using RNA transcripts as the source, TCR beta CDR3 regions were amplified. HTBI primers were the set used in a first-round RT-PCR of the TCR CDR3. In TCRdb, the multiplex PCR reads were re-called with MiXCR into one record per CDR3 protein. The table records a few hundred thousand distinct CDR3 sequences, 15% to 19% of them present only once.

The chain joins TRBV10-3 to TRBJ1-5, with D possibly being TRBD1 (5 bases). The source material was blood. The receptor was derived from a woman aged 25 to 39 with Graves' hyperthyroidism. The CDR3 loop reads CAISEGEWGQPQHF. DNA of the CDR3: TGTGCCATCAGTGAGGGCGAGTGGGGGCAGCCCCAGCATTTT.